This passage covers 2 T cell receptor beta chains from one sample sequenced in a study of T cells after posttransplantation cyclophosphamide. Data came from immunoSEQ multiplex PCR; TCRdb stores just in-frame clones and leaves some out. This sample has tens of thousands of clones, with about 76% found just once. Sequenced sample: memory CD4+ T cells sorted from PBMCs. Receptor source: a woman aged 55-69 years in good health, CMV-negative, and a related stem cell transplant donor.

The CDR3 nucleotides are TGTGCCAGCAGTTACTCGAGCAGGGCTCAGCCCCAGCATTTT. Translating gives CASSYSSRAQPQHF. The chain has TRBV6-5 and TRBJ1-5; D may be TRBD1 (5 bases). V was shortened by 0 bases and J by 6 bases, with 9 bases between the two germline ends. This CDR3 contains 14 residues. The germline CDR1 and CDR2 sequences are MNHEY and SVGAGI.

Concerning this clone: An end of the junction differs from the germline gene, which may be a read error. The gene calls are TRBV28 and TRBJ2-2, with TRBD2 matching 8 bases. The CDR3 consists of 21 residues. CDR1 MDHEN and CDR2 SYDVKM come from the germline V gene. DNA of the CDR3: TGTGCCAGCAGTTCGGTTTGGAGCGGGAGAATATTTGCCTTGAACCCCGGGGAGCTGTTTTTT. This translates into CASSSVWSGRIFALNPGELFF.